This TCR beta chain was identified in a study of T cell responses to AZD1222 COVID-19 vaccine. Assay: immunoSEQ multiplex PCR; the TCRdb copy retains only in-frame clones and omits some. The sample holds around 100,000 clones; about 91% are singletons and the top ten take roughly 6.7%. The sample holds one count of this clone. V was clipped by 4 bases and J by 1 base; unmatched bases: 12. This CDR3 has 18 amino acids. CDR1 and CDR2 (germline): SGHNT, YYREEE (reference sequence). The sample here was peripheral blood, taken 28 days after the second AZD1222 dose. The rearrangement uses TRBV5-4 and TRBJ2-3; 10 bases map to TRBD1. The TCR originated in an adult who received the AZD1222 COVID-19 vaccine. CDR3 region: CASSLGTGDLIRTDTQYF. The DNA for the CDR3 is TGTGCCAGCAGCCTCGGGACAGGGGACCTCATTCGCACAGATACGCAGTATTTT. The full variable domain, completed using reference TRBV5-4 and TRBJ2-3, is ETGVTQSPTHLIKTRGQQVTLRCSSQSGHNTVSWYQQALGQGPQFIFQYYREEENGRGNFPPRFSGLQFPNYSSELNVNALELDDSALYLCASSLGTGDLIRTDTQYFGPGTRLTVL.